Presented here are 18 T cell receptor beta chains from one specimen sequenced in a study of identical twins. TCRdb reanalysed the 5' RACE reads using MiXCR and keeps one entry per CDR3 protein. The table records around 550,000 distinct CDR3 sequences, 15% of them present only once. The same specimen was also included in a second study, on yellow fever vaccine responses in identical twins.

Sequencing was done on a sample of CD4+ T cells sorted from blood. Receptor source: a woman between 18 and 29 years old in good health.

This clonotype was seen repeatedly, ten times or more. This chain connects TRBV5-1 to TRBJ2-7; D gene ambiguous. CDR1 and CDR2 from the germline V gene are SGHRS and YFSETQ. The CDR3 runs to 16 residues. V lost 4 bases and J lost 0, with 17 bases in between. CDR3 amino acids: CASSRTLSASSYEQYF. As DNA, the CDR3 is TGCGCCAGCAGCCGAACCCTCAGCGCTAGCTCCTACGAGCAGTACTTC. The variable domain in full, completed from reference TRBV5-1 and TRBJ2-7, reads KAGVTQTPRYLIKTRGQQVTLSCSPISGHRSVSWYQQTPGQGLQFLFEYFSETQRNKGNFPGRFSGRQFSNSRSEMNVSTLELGDSALYLCASSRTLSASSYEQYFGPGTRLTVT.

V and J are TRBV10-3 and TRBJ2-2, with 8 nucleotides matching TRBD2. This CDR3 region has 17 residues. The junction had 10 bases not matched to a gene; V was cut back by 3 bases and J by 4 bases. Germline V gene sequence: CDR1 ENHRY, CDR2 SYGVKD. CDR3 in amino acids: CAISDNRGGPSTGELFF. Here the CDR3 DNA reads TGTGCCATCAGTGACAACCGGGGGGGGCCGAGCACCGGGGAGCTGTTTTTT.

In this sample, this clonotype turned up many times. The rearrangement joins TRBV4-1 to TRBJ2-1, with D perhaps TRBD1 (6 bases). V shed 6 bases and J shed 8 bases, with 17 bases lying between them. Germline V CDR1 and CDR2: MGHRA, YSYEKL. CDR3 length: 14 residues. CDR3 residues: CASRQGVGGDEQFF. The DNA for the CDR3 is TGCGCCAGCAGACAGGGAGTAGGGGGTGATGAGCAGTTCTTC.

This clonotype was seen only a few times. The rearrangement links TRBV5-1 to TRBJ1-4; the D is unclear. CDR1 is SGHRS, CDR2 YFSETQ, per germline. V was cut by 2 bases and J by 1 base, with 9 bases left in between. The CDR3 has 15 residues. The chain's CDR3 is CASSFSWGTNEKLFF. In DNA, the CDR3 is TGCGCCAGCAGCTTCTCCTGGGGAACTAATGAAAAACTGTTTTTT.

This sequence joins TRBV14 and TRBJ1-1; no clear D gene. Germline lookup yields CDR1 SGHDN and CDR2 FVKESK. V was cut by 5 bases and J by 1 base, with 11 bases left in between. The CDR3 length is 14 residues. CDR3 residues: CASSTIKGNTEAFF. CDR3 in DNA: TGTGCCAGCAGCACGATAAAAGGGAACACTGAAGCTTTCTTT.

This clonotype was recorded a few times. The chain couples TRBV7-2 to TRBJ2-5; the match to TRBD1 covers 7 bases. The ends lost 5 bases at V and 5 bases at J; junction bases unmatched: 11. Germline V gene sequence: CDR1 SGHTA, CDR2 FQGNSA. This CDR3 is built from 15 residues. Here the CDR3 DNA reads TGTGCCAGCAGCATCTCCCGGGACAGTCCCGAGACCCAGTACTTC. Amino acids: CASSISRDSPETQYF.

The rearrangement links TRBV7-6 to TRBJ2-7; D perhaps matches TRBD1 (6 bases). Trimming shortened V by 1 base and J by 2 bases, and 12 bases separated the two germline ends. Germline V gene lookup returns CDR1 SGHVS and CDR2 FNYEAQ. The length of the CDR3 is 15 residues. CDR3 DNA: TGTGCCAGCAGCTTAGGTCCGGACAGAGCCTACGAGCAGTACTTC. Translation gives CASSLGPDRAYEQYF.

This clonotype was counted only a few times. The chain combines TRBV29-1 with TRBJ2-1; 9 bases agree with TRBD2. V shed 1 base and J 6 bases; nucleotides not matched to a gene: 4. CDR3 length: 14 amino acids. In germline, CDR1 is SQVTM, CDR2 ANQGSEA. CDR3 sequence (DNA): TGCAGCGTTGAAGGCGGGACTAGCCGCAATGAGCAGTTCTTC. It translates to CSVEGGTSRNEQFF.

In this sample, this clonotype turned up a few times. V is TRBV20-1 and J is TRBJ2-3, with D perhaps given as TRBD1 or TRBD2 (6 bases each). CDR1 is DFQATT, CDR2 SNEGSKA, per germline (reference sequence). The CDR3 is made up of 14 amino acids. The V and J ends lost 7 bases and 5 bases respectively, with 19 bases between them. Written as DNA, the CDR3 is TGCAGTGGGGTAGGGGGAGGAAAACTAGATACGCAGTATTTT. As protein: CSGVGGGKLDTQYF.

This clonotype has more than one count but fewer than ten. This chain connects TRBV15 to TRBJ2-1; D might be TRBD2 (6 bases). In germline, CDR1 is LNHNV, CDR2 YYDKDF (reference sequence). Trimming left V 1 base short and J 0 bases short, with 10 bases between. This CDR3 is built from 16 residues. CDR3 sequence: CATSRGGGSSYNEQFF. In DNA form, the CDR3 reads TGTGCCACCAGCAGAGGTGGGGGGAGCTCCTACAATGAGCAGTTCTTC.

J is TRBJ2-7 and V is TRBV5-5; D not resolved. Between the trimmed V and J ends, which lost 1 base and 5 bases, there was a span of 16 bases. The CDR3 sequence is 15 residues long. Germline-derived CDR1 and CDR2 are SGHKS and YYEKEE (reference sequence). The CDR3, as DNA: TGTGCCAGCAGCTTGAATGTGTTGGAGTACAACGAGCAGTACTTC. This translates into CASSLNVLEYNEQYF.

This clonotype showed up many times. The rearrangement links TRBV5-1 to TRBJ2-5; no firm D call. V was cut by 4 bases and J by 3 bases, with 10 bases left in between. This CDR3 has 13 amino acids. CDR1 SGHRS and CDR2 YFSETQ come from the germline V gene. Here the CDR3 reads CASSRASKETQYF. The CDR3 DNA follows: TGCGCCAGCAGCCGGGCTTCAAAAGAGACCCAGTACTTC.

The genes are TRBV2 and TRBJ2-3; TRBD2 is a possible D gene (6 bases). Trimming removed 7 bases from V and 0 bases from J, with 11 bases in between. Germline lookup yields CDR1 SNHLY and CDR2 FYNNEI. CDR3 length equals 14 residues. The CDR3 region has the DNA TGTGCCAGCAAATTAGCGGAAAGCACAGATACGCAGTATTTT. It is translated as CASKLAESTDTQYF. The complete variable domain, with remaining parts taken from reference TRBV2 and TRBJ2-3, reads EPEVTQTPSHQVTQMGQEVILRCVPISNHLYFYWYRQILGQKVEFLVSFYNNEISEKSEIFDDQFSVERPDGSNFTLKIRSTKLEDSAMYFCASKLAESTDTQYFGPGTRLTVL.

The table lists this clonotype with a few counts. The V and J genes are TRBV18 and TRBJ2-7; D is possibly TRBD2 (5 bases). The V gene's germline CDR1 is KGHSH and CDR2 LQKENI. The CDR3 runs to 16 residues. The V and J ends lost 6 bases and 0 bases respectively, with 18 bases between them. CDR3 protein: CASSLSRTPSSYEQYF. The CDR3 DNA is TGTGCCAGCTCCCTAAGCCGGACTCCGAGCTCCTACGAGCAGTACTTC.

This chain connects TRBV3-1 to TRBJ2-3, with D possibly matching TRBD2 (7 bases). V gave up 4 bases and J gave up 1 base, with 21 bases separating them. There are 18 residues in the CDR3. Germline V gene sequence: CDR1 LGHDT, CDR2 YNNKEL (reference sequence). CDR3 amino acids: CASSPWGGGGSGTDTQYF. CDR3 DNA sequence: TGTGCCAGCAGCCCGTGGGGGGGAGGGGGGAGCGGCACAGATACGCAGTATTTT.

This clonotype was counted only a few times. The rearrangement links TRBV5-5 to TRBJ2-3, with 10 bases fitting TRBD1. This CDR3 is built from 17 residues. Germline V lookup: CDR1 SGHKS, CDR2 YYEKEE (reference sequence). The trim removed 0 bases at V and 4 bases at J, leaving 8 bases unmatched. The CDR3 protein is CASSLGFRQGAADTQYF. The CDR3 DNA reads TGTGCCAGCAGCTTGGGTTTCCGACAGGGGGCCGCAGATACGCAGTATTTT.

This clonotype was counted only a few times. V is TRBV2 and J is TRBJ1-6, with 10 bases aligning to TRBD1. Losses at the gene ends were 6 bases for V and 6 bases for J; bases not matched to a gene: 2. The CDR3 loop spans 14 amino acids. The germline gives CDR1 SNHLY, CDR2 FYNNEI. CDR3 nucleotide sequence: TGTGCCAGCAGAGACAGGGGGCTTAATTCACCCCTCCACTTT. Protein product: CASRDRGLNSPLHF. Combining the CDR3 with reference TRBV2 and TRBJ1-6 gives the whole variable domain EPEVTQTPSHQVTQMGQEVILRCVPISNHLYFYWYRQILGQKVEFLVSFYNNEISEKSEIFDDQFSVERPDGSNFTLKIRSTKLEDSAMYFCASRDRGLNSPLHFGNGTRLTVT.

This rearrangement joins TRBV9 to TRBJ2-1; 7 bases match TRBD2. The trim removed 3 bases at V and 0 bases at J, leaving 3 bases unmatched. Germline V gene sequence: CDR1 SGDLS, CDR2 YYNGEE. The CDR3 extends over 15 amino acids. The CDR3 sequence: CASSESGNSYNEQFF. CDR3 sequence (DNA): TGTGCCAGCAGCGAGAGCGGGAACTCCTACAATGAGCAGTTCTTC.